The text below deals with one T cell receptor beta chain. The antigen remains undetermined. TCRdb's copy holds only in-frame clones and misses some; the assay was immunoSEQ multiplex PCR. The table shows about 100,000 clones, with over 70% occurring only once. The data derive from a study of identifying expanded T cells in peripheral blood. Study conclusions and caveats: Technical replicates showed approximately 1.2 changed clones; around 2 weeks roughly 18; four weeks 19.

Germline CDR1 and CDR2: SGHVS and FQNEAQ. This CDR3 is built from 17 residues. Trimming stripped 5 bases from V and 4 bases from J, with 23 bases between. During the collection period, no donor immune events like infections were recorded. Sample: blood. The clonotype comes from a person aged 18 to 75 in good health. The chain recombines TRBV7-8 with TRBJ1-2, with a tentative D call TRBD1 (6 bases). This CDR3 is CASSPRGVLGVGYGYTF. Here the CDR3 DNA reads TGTGCCAGCAGCCCAAGGGGGGTTTTGGGAGTAGGCTATGGCTACACCTTC.